This T cell receptor (beta chain) was identified in a study of memory CD4+ T cells and cytomegalovirus serostatus. Study overall: Donors were healthy Belgian adults, 9 CMV seropositive and fewer than 30 seronegative.

TCRdb's table, derived via immunoSEQ multiplex PCR, lists solely in-frame clones and lacks some. The table shows around 50,000 clones, with 70% to 75% occurring only once. CDR3 length equals 16 residues. Trimming removed 2 bases from V and 2 bases from J; junction bases left unmatched: 4. Germline assignment: CDR1 SGHTA and CDR2 FQGNSA. Single viable CD3+CD4+CD8-CD45RO+ cells were sorted as the memory CD4+ T cells. The table lists this clone with a few counts. Sequencing was performed on memory CD4+ T cells from blood. The chain carries TRBV7-2 and TRBJ2-3, with TRBD2 matching 10 bases. The clonotype originates from an adult in good health and CMV-seropositive. CDR3 amino acids: CASSLQAGGYTDTQYF. In nucleotides, the CDR3 is TGTGCCAGCAGCTTACAAGCGGGGGGGTACACAGATACGCAGTATTTT.